This record looks at one TCR beta chain sequence and its context. Its cognate antigen has yet to be identified. In the germline V gene, CDR1 corresponds to SGHAT and CDR2 to FQNNGV. From the cysteine through the phenylalanine, the CDR3 covers 13 amino acids. The retained sequence is limited to the CDR3, 39 bases, with the frame set at the first base. The V end loses 5 bases and the J end loses 5 bases, and a stretch of 10 bases separates them. This specimen belongs to a study of cytomegalovirus exposure and HLA in healthy donors (dated by TCRdb to about 2017). As for the study more broadly: According to an earlier analysis of 550 to 750 of the donors, 150 million to 200 million T cells yielded some 110 million unique TCR beta sequences and more than 250 Gb of sequence data. Approximately 300 gigabases of sequencing data and around 90 million unique TCR sequences made up an early release that covered 500 to 700 HLA-typed donors. Of the approximately 400 genotyped donors, 65% to 90% were placed in the genetic ancestry cluster associated with self-reported Caucasian donors. The study aimed to test whether cataloging public T cell receptors could reveal signatures of past pathogen exposure. The study used immunosequencing to profile the T cell repertoires of several hundred subjects and linked those repertoires to cytomegalovirus serostatus. Along with the roughly 700-subject first cohort, a separate validation cohort of over a hundred different subjects was used. To predict cytomegalovirus infection status, the study combined high-throughput TCR immunosequencing, statistical association of individual TCRs with disease status, and machine learning. A later analysis re-examined previously published TCR beta repertoires from more than 600 donors and added high-resolution HLA genotyping to investigate patterns of TCR occurrence. The later analysis used no new phenotypic data to find candidate immune exposures, relying instead on TCR beta sequences and their occurrence across donors. An earlier analysis of around 540 of the donors applied high-throughput TCR beta sequencing to assess whether each TCR beta V gene segment acted as functional or pseudogenic. Donor age, sex, ethnicity and CMV serostatus were collected together with the repertoire data. In a later genetic analysis, genome-wide SNP genotypes for about 60% of the 666 donors were used, and that subset was treated as a discovery cohort. Every discovery cohort repertoire had been produced on one sequencing platform. Class I and class II HLA loci were covered by the typing at four-digit resolution. Typing coverage differed by locus: A, B, C, DRB1 and DQB1 were typed in roughly 629-640 donors, DQA1 in 522, DPA1 in around 600, and DPB1 in 400 to 490. Because of strong linkage in the cohort, roughly 5 DR-DQ haplotypes were treated as single units for association and clustering. Among roughly 400 genotyped donors of the cohort, an average of approximately 200,000 unique TCR beta nucleotide sequences was sequenced per donor, of which about 19% were non-productive. What the study reported, not specific to this receptor: Compared with the approximately 710-donor mean, donors in an Asian-associated ancestry cluster had fewer N-insertions in productive TCRs, according to a later genetic analysis. In an earlier analysis of some 500 of the donors, most TCR beta V segments appeared in productive rearrangements about 90% or about 30% of the time, broadly matching IMGT annotations. A few of the identified cytomegalovirus-associated TCR beta chains were confirmed in vitro to be specific for cytomegalovirus antigens. Because the 87-base-pair reads could not distinguish some IMGT-functional V segments, including TRBV6-2 and TRBV6-3, those segments were excluded. A group of highly shared sequence variants was considered likely to be a technical artifact of the sequencing pipeline. Cytomegalovirus status was reported to be diagnosed by the classifier with high specificity and sensitivity in both the original and validation cohorts. In a later analysis, most CMV-associated TCR beta chains were found to appear HLA-restricted, with HLA associations seemingly driven largely by CMV exposure. In a later analysis, HLA-associated TCR beta chains were found to be more clonally expanded and to have lower generation probabilities than equally common non-associated chains. A further reported finding was that TCR beta sequences accurately predicted the HLA-A and HLA-B alleles for most subjects in the first cohort. Roughly uniform sequencing depth across donors was assumed in presence/absence analyses, although this assumption may not hold. Linkage disequilibrium might explain the correlated functional status among segregating V segments, but an unknown experimental factor could not be excluded. In a later analysis, TCR association rates were found to vary across HLA loci, with the most associated TCRs seen for DRB1 alleles and the fewest for HLA-C alleles. In this cohort, only TCR beta chains were sequenced, and detectable features were limited by the absence of alpha or paired-chain data. The authors suggested that the approach could potentially be generalized to other disease states and immunological phenotypes. A total of some 180 TCR beta chains were listed by the study as associated with cytomegalovirus. Strong co-occurrence of HLA alleles, especially DR and DQ, made assigning TCR associations to individual alleles difficult. Because HLA typing was missing for some donors at each locus, association tests included only the typed subset. In a later analysis, several top co-occurrence clusters were reported to appear linked to parvovirus B19, influenza, CMV and Epstein-Barr virus. Most TCR sequences were observed very rarely across donors, whereas some public TCRs were present in many individuals. Because counts were too low, 15 to 20 rarely observed V segments, including chromosome 9 orphons, were excluded from the earlier analysis of about 500 of the donors. The only immune exposure information available for the cohort was CMV serostatus. In a later analysis, over 15,000 TCR beta sequences were associated with specific HLA alleles at a false discovery rate of 0.05. An association between a missense DCLRE1C variant and V-gene and J-gene trimming of TCR beta chains was found in a later genetic analysis and replicated in an independent cohort.

The receptor library was made with the immunoSEQ multiplex PCR assay. For the multiplex PCR, a mixture combining 60 forward primers for TCR Vbeta segments and 13 reverse primers for TCR Jbeta segments was used. The CDR3 region of rearranged TCR beta genes was amplified from genomic DNA with a multiplex PCR assay. On the Illumina HiSeq System, the amplified TCR beta libraries were sequenced as 87-base-pair reads. As for the authors' bioinformatics: Across the 500 to 850 repertoires, a later analysis counted approximately 83 million unique TCR beta chains, roughly 11 million of which were shared by at least two donors. Raw reads were error-corrected and collapsed into unique sequences with a nearest-neighbor algorithm that merged closely related sequences to remove PCR and sequencing errors. CDR3 sequences were aligned to IMGT reference sequences to assign V, D and J gene segments. For a sequence to be retained, a match of at least six nucleotides to both a V gene segment and a J gene segment was required. Rearrangements were called productive when the CDR3 lacked stop codons and stayed in frame with V and J; all others were non-productive. Following IMGT convention, CDR3 was defined as the stretch from the second conserved V-encoded cysteine up to the conserved J-encoded phenylalanine. The earlier analysis of around 640 of the donors excluded sequences that lacked an unambiguous match to a single V gene segment. An earlier analysis of 587 of the donors classified V segments as functional when productive rearrangements were above 56.7% and as segregating when the standard deviation between donors was above 5%. To diagnose cytomegalovirus status from the catalog of TCR beta chain sequences, a statistical classification framework was built. V and J gene assignment, in a later analysis, came from comparing TCR nucleotide sequences with IMGT/GENE-DB human TR gene sequences. A later analysis assigned CDR3 sequences and most-parsimonious VDJ recombination scenarios with the TCRdist pipeline. In a later analysis, each TCR beta chain was defined by its CDR3 amino acid sequence together with its V-gene family, and reads without a unique V-gene family were excluded. A later analysis removed 592 highly shared, low-generation-probability nucleotide sequences to deal with suspected cross-contamination and a sequencing artifact. A later analysis calculated a clonal expansion index for each public chain from normalized within-repertoire ranks of inferred template counts. A later analysis computed generation probabilities with a VDJ recombination model fitted to out-of-frame rearrangements, and checked the results against IGoR. Hypergeometric tests were used in a later analysis to score TCR-TCR, TCR-HLA and TCR-CMV co-occurrence, with a repertoire-size bias correction applied to the TCR pairs. A later analysis estimated false discovery rates by permuting HLA or CMV assignments 20 times. In a later analysis, co-occurring TCRs were grouped with DBSCAN, and TCRdist sequence similarity was added when clustering was performed within HLA-allele-positive subsets. Repertoires with fewer than 30,000 or more than 120,000 public chains, plus five repertoires with anomalous nucleotide sharing, were excluded from co-occurrence clustering. The clones in this table, taken by TCRdb from immuneACCESS, are in-frame only. Not every clone is retained; where verified, under half of the shortfall comes from an unresolved V gene, and the cause of the rest is unknown. The DNA gave D and trimming, while V, J and clone size come from that table. This sample's table contains roughly 190,000 clones. About 0.79% of the sample is taken by the ten largest.

The cohort comprised several hundred healthy bone marrow donors. All cohort members were sampled while nominally healthy, although unrecorded immune exposures were likely present. The donor was CMV seropositive and belonged to the group of 270 or so seropositive cohort members. A peripheral blood sample was provided by each donor, and peripheral blood mononuclear cells were used for TCR beta sequencing. The Qiagen DNeasy Blood Extraction Kit was used to extract genomic DNA from the blood cell samples. Material for sequencing was PBMCs. The source of this sequence is a woman between 18 and 29 years old in good health and CMV-seropositive. The chain is made from TRBV11-2 and TRBJ2-1; the D gene is perhaps TRBD2, from 6 matching bases. This receptor has the CDR3 CASSRRENNEQFF. The DNA reads as follows: TGTGCCAGCAGCCGACGGGAGAACAATGAGCAGTTCTTC. The CDR3 plus the reference TRBV11-2 and TRBJ2-1 genes for the other parts give the full variable domain: EAGVAQSPRYKIIEKRQSVAFWCNPISGHATLYWYQQILGQGPKLLIQFQNNGVVDDSQLPKDRFSAERLKGVDSTLKIQPAKLEDSAVYLCASSRRENNEQFFGPGTRLTVL.